This record covers a single TCR beta chain. This sample is drawn from a study of T-cell reconstitution after alpha-beta-depleted transplantation in children. As it was prepared, the TCRbeta library received unique molecular identifiers. TCRdb re-analysed the PCR reads in MiXCR, keeping a single row per CDR3 protein. The sample records a few hundred thousand distinct CDR3 sequences, roughly 21% being singletons. The CDR3 contains 14 residues. The ends lost 4 bases at V and 7 bases at J; junction bases unmatched: 10. Per germline, CDR1 LGHDT and CDR2 YNNKEL (reference sequence). The TCR was taken from a human donor who donated a stem cell graft to a child with acute myeloid leukemia. The sequencing here drew on PBMCs from the stem cell graft donor, taken from the stem cell graft. V and J are TRBV3-1 and TRBJ2-7; TRBD1 aligns across 7 bases. The CDR3 DNA reads TGTGCCAGCAGCCTGATAGGACAGGCGGATGAGCAGTACTTC. This codes for CASSLIGQADEQYF.